The clone carrying this TCR beta chain was counted only a few times. The antigen remains unidentified. Germline trimming cut 8 bases from V and 2 bases from J; bases unmatched to any gene: 4. Germline-derived CDR1 and CDR2 are SNHLY and FYNNEI. The CDR3 loop spans 13 amino acids. The whole isolated RNA underwent reverse transcription, so sequencing captured expressed TCRB transcripts. Profiled with immunoSEQ multiplex PCR; TCRdb holds only in-frame clones, not every one. The sample lists under 400,000 clones, 11% to 15% occurring once. The sample comes from a study of beta chain features in type 1 diabetes. Whole-study results and caveats: Fewer insertions but more deletions were seen at VDJ junctions in type 1 diabetes patients. In cDNA sequencing, cells with high TCR expression could be over-represented.

The chain uses TRBV2 and TRBJ2-7, with TRBD2 matching 9 bases. The sample was central memory CD4+ T cells from blood. The TCR was taken from a man younger than 40 in good health. The CDR3 nucleotides read TGTGCCAGCGGGCGGGGGGGGGCCTACGAGCAGTACTTC. Amino acids: CASGRGGAYEQYF.